These T cell receptor beta chains were read from a single sample in a study of beta chain features in type 1 diabetes. Sequencing used immunoSEQ multiplex PCR; TCRdb keeps in-frame clones, though not all of them. Of 300,000 to 350,000 clones listed, about 14% were seen once; the top ten hold roughly 0.015%. The sample taken for sequencing was naive CD4+ T cells from blood. Receptors were obtained from a young woman with type 1 diabetes. CDR3s include the opening cysteine and the closing phenylalanine or tryptophan. D genes are given only for firm matches. Clone sizes are given selectively: once, few, many, or a class where the clone is expanded.

V: TRBV19
D: .
size: .
J: TRBJ1-5
CDR3: CASHRDRNQPQHF
DNA: TGTGCCAGTCACAGGGATCGCAATCAGCCCCAGCATTTT

V: TRBV6-5
D: .
size: few
J: TRBJ1-2
CDR3: CASLMRGYGYTF
DNA: TGTGCCAGCTTGATGAGAGGCTATGGCTACACCTTC

V: TRBV11-2
D: TRBD2
size: .
J: TRBJ2-1
CDR3: CASSPLRTSAHNEQFF
DNA: TGTGCCAGCAGCCCCCTACGGACTAGCGCCCACAATGAGCAGTTCTTC

V: TRBV7-2
D: .
size: .
J: TRBJ2-1
CDR3: CASSFWSSYNEQFF
DNA: TGTGCCAGCAGCTTCTGGAGTTCCTACAATGAGCAGTTCTTC

V: TRBV7-2
D: TRBD2
size: .
J: TRBJ2-5
CDR3: CASSPRLAGGQETQYF
DNA: TGTGCCAGCAGCCCCCGACTAGCGGGAGGTCAAGAGACCCAGTACTTC

V: TRBV6-1
D: TRBD2
size: few
J: TRBJ2-1
CDR3: CASSETSGIIGNNEQFF
DNA: TGTGCCAGCAGTGAGACTAGCGGTATTATTGGGAACAATGAGCAGTTCTTC

V: TRBV2
D: .
size: few
J: TRBJ1-1
CDR3: CASRRRENTEAFF
DNA: TGTGCCAGCAGGCGGAGGGAGAACACTGAAGCTTTCTTT

V: TRBV5-1
D: .
size: few
J: TRBJ1-2
CDR3: CASSRGEGYGYTF
DNA: TGCGCCAGCAGCCGAGGGGAGGGGTATGGCTACACCTTC

V: TRBV6-5
D: .
size: .
J: TRBJ2-1
CDR3: CASRSTPTRDEQFF
DNA: TGTGCCAGCAGGTCAACCCCCACTAGGGATGAGCAGTTCTTC

V: TRBV5-6
D: .
size: .
J: TRBJ2-1
CDR3: CASSSTGYEQFF
DNA: TGTGCCAGCAGTAGTACAGGGTATGAGCAGTTCTTC

V: TRBV5-1
D: TRBD2
size: .
J: TRBJ2-1
CDR3: CASSLGLATHNEQFF
DNA: TGCGCCAGCAGCTTGGGACTAGCGACCCACAATGAGCAGTTCTTC

V: TRBV5-6
D: TRBD2
size: .
J: TRBJ2-3
CDR3: CASSLRGSGRTDTQYF
DNA: TGTGCCAGCAGCTTGAGGGGTAGCGGGAGAACAGATACGCAGTATTTT

V: TRBV5-8
D: .
size: few
J: TRBJ2-3
CDR3: CASSLGSRDRHTDTQYF
DNA: TGTGCCAGCAGCTTAGGGAGCCGAGACAGGCACACAGATACGCAGTATTTT

V: TRBV6-6
D: .
size: few
J: TRBJ1-5
CDR3: CASTLRDQPQHF
DNA: TGTGCCAGCACCCTGAGAGATCAGCCCCAGCATTTT

V: TRBV4-3
D: TRBD1
size: few
J: TRBJ2-1
CDR3: CASSPGGQGSWGGDEQFF
DNA: TGCGCCAGCAGCCCCGGGGGACAGGGGAGTTGGGGAGGGGATGAGCAGTTCTTC

V: TRBV18
D: TRBD1
size: few
J: TRBJ1-2
CDR3: CASSPPTGDGYTF
DNA: TGTGCCAGCTCACCACCGACAGGGGATGGCTACACCTTC

V: TRBV4-2
D: TRBD1
size: few
J: TRBJ2-7
CDR3: CASSQGTGQPYEQYF
DNA: TGTGCCAGCAGCCAGGGAACGGGACAGCCCTACGAGCAGTACTTC

V: TRBV29-1
D: .
size: .
J: TRBJ1-3
CDR3: CSVGQGSGNTIYF
DNA: TGCAGCGTTGGCCAGGGGAGTGGAAACACCATATATTTT

V: TRBV28
D: .
size: few
J: TRBJ2-5
CDR3: CASSSTRGGETQYF
DNA: TGTGCCAGCAGTTCGACTAGGGGGGGCGAGACCCAGTACTTC

V: TRBV6-5
D: .
size: .
J: TRBJ1-4
CDR3: CASSYSLQEKLFF
DNA: TGTGCCAGCAGTTACTCGTTACAGGAAAAACTGTTTTTT

V: TRBV5-1
D: TRBD2
size: .
J: TRBJ2-4
CDR3: CASSLTTGGNIQYF
DNA: TGCGCCAGCAGCTTGACCACGGGGGGGAACATTCAGTACTTC

V: TRBV30
D: .
size: few
J: TRBJ2-7
CDR3: CAWSMGIHEQYF
DNA: TGTGCCTGGAGTATGGGCATCCACGAGCAGTACTTC

V: TRBV6-6
D: TRBD1
size: .
J: TRBJ2-7
CDR3: CASKRTGDSYEQYF
DNA: TGTGCCAGCAAGCGAACAGGGGACTCCTACGAGCAGTACTTC

V: TRBV7-2
D: .
size: few
J: TRBJ2-1
CDR3: CASSLGLVAHNEQFF
DNA: TGTGCCAGCAGCTTAGGCCTAGTGGCACACAATGAGCAGTTCTTC

V: TRBV29-1
D: .
size: .
J: TRBJ2-2
CDR3: CSAKAGTSTNTGELFF
DNA: TGCAGCGCGAAAGCCGGGACATCCACGAACACCGGGGAGCTGTTTTTT

V: TRBV2
D: .
size: .
J: TRBJ2-3
CDR3: CASSEPSGTKGAAGTQYF
DNA: TGTGCCAGCAGTGAACCGTCGGGGACAAAAGGGGCGGCGGGTACGCAGTATTTT

V: TRBV2
D: TRBD1
size: .
J: TRBJ2-1
CDR3: CASRGQGLNEQFF
DNA: TGTGCCAGCAGGGGACAGGGTCTAAATGAGCAGTTCTTC

V: TRBV29-1
D: .
size: few
J: TRBJ2-2
CDR3: CSVTRDRATGELFF
DNA: TGCAGCGTCACGCGGGACAGAGCCACCGGGGAGCTGTTTTTT

V: TRBV19
D: .
size: .
J: TRBJ1-5
CDR3: CASTNSRHQPQHF
DNA: TGTGCCAGTACCAATTCGCGCCATCAGCCCCAGCATTTT

V: TRBV5-4
D: TRBD2
size: few
J: TRBJ2-7
CDR3: CASSPAGALGYEQYF
DNA: TGTGCCAGCAGCCCGGCGGGAGCCCTGGGATACGAGCAGTACTTC

V: TRBV27
D: .
size: few
J: TRBJ2-2
CDR3: CASSTNPGRSGELFF
DNA: TGTGCCAGCAGCACTAACCCGGGGAGGTCCGGGGAGCTGTTTTTT

V: TRBV27
D: TRBD2
size: once
J: TRBJ2-7
CDR3: CASSPRTSGSYEQYF
DNA: TGTGCCAGCAGTCCCCGGACTAGCGGGAGCTACGAGCAGTACTTC

V: TRBV7-3
D: TRBD1
size: .
J: TRBJ1-1
CDR3: CASSSGQGNTEAFF
DNA: TGTGCCAGCAGCTCCGGACAGGGGAACACTGAAGCTTTCTTT

V: TRBV19
D: TRBD1
size: few
J: TRBJ2-7
CDR3: CASSTLTGGTYEQYF
DNA: TGTGCCAGTAGTACATTGACAGGGGGGACCTACGAGCAGTACTTC

V: TRBV19
D: .
size: .
J: TRBJ2-2
CDR3: CASSIGGIHGELFF
DNA: TGTGCCAGTAGTATCGGCGGGATACACGGGGAGCTGTTTTTT